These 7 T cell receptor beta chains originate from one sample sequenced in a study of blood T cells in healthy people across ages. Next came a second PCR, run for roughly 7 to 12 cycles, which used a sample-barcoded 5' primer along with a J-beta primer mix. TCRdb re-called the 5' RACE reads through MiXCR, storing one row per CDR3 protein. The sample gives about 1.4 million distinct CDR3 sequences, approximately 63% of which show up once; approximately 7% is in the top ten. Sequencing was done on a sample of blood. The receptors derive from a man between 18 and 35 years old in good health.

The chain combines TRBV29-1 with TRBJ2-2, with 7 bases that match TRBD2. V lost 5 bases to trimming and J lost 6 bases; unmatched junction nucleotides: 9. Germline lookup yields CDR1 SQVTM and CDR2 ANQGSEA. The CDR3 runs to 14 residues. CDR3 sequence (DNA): TGCAGCGTTTTTCAAGCGGGACGGGCCGGGGAGCTGTTTTTT. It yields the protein CSVFQAGRAGELFF.

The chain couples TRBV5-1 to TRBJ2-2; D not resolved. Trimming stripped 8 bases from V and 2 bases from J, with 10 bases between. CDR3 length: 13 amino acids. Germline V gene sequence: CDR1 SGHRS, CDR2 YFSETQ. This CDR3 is CARLPYNTGELFF. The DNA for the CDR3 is TGCGCCAGACTCCCGTATAACACCGGGGAGCTGTTTTTT.

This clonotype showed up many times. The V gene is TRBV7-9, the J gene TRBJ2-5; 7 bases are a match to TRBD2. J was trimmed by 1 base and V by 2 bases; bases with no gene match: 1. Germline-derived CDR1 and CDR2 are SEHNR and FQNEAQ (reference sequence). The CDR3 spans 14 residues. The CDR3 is CASSLTSAQETQYF. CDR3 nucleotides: TGTGCCAGCAGCTTAACTAGCGCCCAAGAGACCCAGTACTTC.

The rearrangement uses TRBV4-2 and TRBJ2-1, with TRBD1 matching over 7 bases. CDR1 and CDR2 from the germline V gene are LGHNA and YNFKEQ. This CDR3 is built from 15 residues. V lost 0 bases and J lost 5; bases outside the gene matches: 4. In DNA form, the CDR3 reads TGTGCCAGCAGCCAAGATGGGACAGCAGACAATGAGCAGTTCTTC. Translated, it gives CASSQDGTADNEQFF.

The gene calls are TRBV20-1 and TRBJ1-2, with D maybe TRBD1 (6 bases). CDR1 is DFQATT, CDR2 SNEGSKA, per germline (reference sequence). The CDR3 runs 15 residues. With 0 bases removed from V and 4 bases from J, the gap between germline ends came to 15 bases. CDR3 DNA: TGCAGTGCTAGAGATAGGGGGGGCCCTATCTATGGCTACACCTTC. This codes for CSARDRGGPIYGYTF.

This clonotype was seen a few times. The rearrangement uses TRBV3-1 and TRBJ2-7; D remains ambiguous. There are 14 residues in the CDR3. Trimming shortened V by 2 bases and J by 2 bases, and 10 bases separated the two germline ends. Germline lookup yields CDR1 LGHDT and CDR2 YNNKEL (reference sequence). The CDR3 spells CASSQIQRAYEQYF. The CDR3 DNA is TGTGCCAGCAGCCAAATCCAGAGAGCCTACGAGCAGTACTTC.

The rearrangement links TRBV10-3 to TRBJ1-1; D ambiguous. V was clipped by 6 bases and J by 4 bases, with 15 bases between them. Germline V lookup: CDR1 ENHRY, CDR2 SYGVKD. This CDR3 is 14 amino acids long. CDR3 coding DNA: TGTGCCATCAGCGATGGCCTACCTACCACTGAAGCTTTCTTT. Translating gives CAISDGLPTTEAFF.